This T cell receptor beta chain is drawn from a study of T cells after yellow fever vaccination. Turning to the study itself: Preparation of fractions with low cell numbers was performed using SMART-Seq v4 Ultra Low Input.

This clonotype has at least ten counts. The antigen remains undetermined. Findings and limits, study-wide: Reappearing after the booster were most of the clones from primary vaccination (around 96% CD4, approximately 89% CD8). Abundant clonotypes from the bulk population could contaminate FACS-sorted repertoires.

Germline-derived CDR1 and CDR2 are DFQATT and SNEGSKA (reference sequence). Trimming pared 1 base from V and 6 bases from J, leaving 7 bases between. The CDR3 length is 11 residues. TCRdb processed the 5' RACE reads anew with MiXCR; each CDR3 protein has one entry. The sample shows hundreds of thousands of distinct CDR3 sequences, about 3.5% of them seen only once. This chain connects TRBV20-1 to TRBJ2-7; D unresolved. This clonotype originated in a young man who received the YFV17D yellow fever vaccine. The material sequenced was PBMCs, taken on the day of the yellow fever booster vaccination. The CDR3 DNA reads as TGCAGTGCTAGAGTCCCTCCCGAGCAGTACTTC. Amino acid sequence: CSARVPPEQYF.